The clone carrying this T cell receptor beta chain was recorded at least ten times. TCR beta CDR3 regions were amplified from RNA transcripts. The HTBI primer set served for first-round RT-PCR of the TCR CDR3. One entry per CDR3 protein, called by TCRdb with MiXCR from the multiplex PCR reads. The table has 220,000 or so distinct CDR3 sequences, around 15% seen once. This record comes from a study of T cells in Graves' hyperthyroidism and ophthalmopathy. Sequencing was performed on blood. The receptor was isolated from a woman between 18 and 29 years old with Graves' ophthalmopathy.

CDR3 in DNA: TGTGCCAGCAGTCCCAGACAGGAACCCACTGAAGCTTTCTTT. Protein: CASSPRQEPTEAFF. The genes are TRBV27 and TRBJ1-1, with D maybe TRBD1 (6 bases). Germline V gene sequence: CDR1 MNHEY, CDR2 SMNVEV (reference sequence). V lost 5 bases and J 4 bases, leaving 14 bases between the germline ends. The length of the CDR3 is 14 residues.